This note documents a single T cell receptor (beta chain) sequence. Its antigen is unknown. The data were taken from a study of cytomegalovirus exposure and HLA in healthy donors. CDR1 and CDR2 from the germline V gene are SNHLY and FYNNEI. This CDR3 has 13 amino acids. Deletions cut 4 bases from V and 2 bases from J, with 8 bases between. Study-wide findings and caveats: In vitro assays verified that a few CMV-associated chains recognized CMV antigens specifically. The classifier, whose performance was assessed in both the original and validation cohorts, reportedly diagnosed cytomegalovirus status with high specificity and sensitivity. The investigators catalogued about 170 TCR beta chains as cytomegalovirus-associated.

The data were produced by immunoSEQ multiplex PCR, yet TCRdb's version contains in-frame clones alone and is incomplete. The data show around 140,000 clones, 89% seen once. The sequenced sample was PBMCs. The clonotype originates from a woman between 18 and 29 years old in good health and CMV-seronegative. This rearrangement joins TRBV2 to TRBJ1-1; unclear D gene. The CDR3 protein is CASSVGTNTEAFF. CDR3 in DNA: TGTGCCAGCAGTGTTGGCACAAACACTGAAGCTTTCTTT.